This record looks at one T cell receptor beta chain sequence and its context. Its antigen is unknown. Produced via immunoSEQ multiplex PCR; TCRdb's table is partial and in-frame only. The profile shows fewer than 130,000 clones, 80% to 95% of them singletons. The data originate from a study of siplizumab effects on memory and regulatory T cells. Trimming removed 6 bases at V and 6 bases at J, with 15 bases between. CDR1 and CDR2 (germline): SQVTM, ANQGSEA. This CDR3 has 13 residues. Findings and limits, study-wide: Alloreactive sequences traceable to unstimulated CD4+ memory cells declined significantly under siplizumab.

The sequenced sample consisted of CD4+ T cells sorted from blood. This sequence joins TRBV29-1 and TRBJ1-5, with D tentatively TRBD1 (6 bases). This receptor was obtained from a human donor in good health. This CDR3 is CSVEAGESQPQHF. The CDR3 region has the DNA TGCAGCGTGGAGGCAGGGGAGAGTCAGCCCCAGCATTTT.